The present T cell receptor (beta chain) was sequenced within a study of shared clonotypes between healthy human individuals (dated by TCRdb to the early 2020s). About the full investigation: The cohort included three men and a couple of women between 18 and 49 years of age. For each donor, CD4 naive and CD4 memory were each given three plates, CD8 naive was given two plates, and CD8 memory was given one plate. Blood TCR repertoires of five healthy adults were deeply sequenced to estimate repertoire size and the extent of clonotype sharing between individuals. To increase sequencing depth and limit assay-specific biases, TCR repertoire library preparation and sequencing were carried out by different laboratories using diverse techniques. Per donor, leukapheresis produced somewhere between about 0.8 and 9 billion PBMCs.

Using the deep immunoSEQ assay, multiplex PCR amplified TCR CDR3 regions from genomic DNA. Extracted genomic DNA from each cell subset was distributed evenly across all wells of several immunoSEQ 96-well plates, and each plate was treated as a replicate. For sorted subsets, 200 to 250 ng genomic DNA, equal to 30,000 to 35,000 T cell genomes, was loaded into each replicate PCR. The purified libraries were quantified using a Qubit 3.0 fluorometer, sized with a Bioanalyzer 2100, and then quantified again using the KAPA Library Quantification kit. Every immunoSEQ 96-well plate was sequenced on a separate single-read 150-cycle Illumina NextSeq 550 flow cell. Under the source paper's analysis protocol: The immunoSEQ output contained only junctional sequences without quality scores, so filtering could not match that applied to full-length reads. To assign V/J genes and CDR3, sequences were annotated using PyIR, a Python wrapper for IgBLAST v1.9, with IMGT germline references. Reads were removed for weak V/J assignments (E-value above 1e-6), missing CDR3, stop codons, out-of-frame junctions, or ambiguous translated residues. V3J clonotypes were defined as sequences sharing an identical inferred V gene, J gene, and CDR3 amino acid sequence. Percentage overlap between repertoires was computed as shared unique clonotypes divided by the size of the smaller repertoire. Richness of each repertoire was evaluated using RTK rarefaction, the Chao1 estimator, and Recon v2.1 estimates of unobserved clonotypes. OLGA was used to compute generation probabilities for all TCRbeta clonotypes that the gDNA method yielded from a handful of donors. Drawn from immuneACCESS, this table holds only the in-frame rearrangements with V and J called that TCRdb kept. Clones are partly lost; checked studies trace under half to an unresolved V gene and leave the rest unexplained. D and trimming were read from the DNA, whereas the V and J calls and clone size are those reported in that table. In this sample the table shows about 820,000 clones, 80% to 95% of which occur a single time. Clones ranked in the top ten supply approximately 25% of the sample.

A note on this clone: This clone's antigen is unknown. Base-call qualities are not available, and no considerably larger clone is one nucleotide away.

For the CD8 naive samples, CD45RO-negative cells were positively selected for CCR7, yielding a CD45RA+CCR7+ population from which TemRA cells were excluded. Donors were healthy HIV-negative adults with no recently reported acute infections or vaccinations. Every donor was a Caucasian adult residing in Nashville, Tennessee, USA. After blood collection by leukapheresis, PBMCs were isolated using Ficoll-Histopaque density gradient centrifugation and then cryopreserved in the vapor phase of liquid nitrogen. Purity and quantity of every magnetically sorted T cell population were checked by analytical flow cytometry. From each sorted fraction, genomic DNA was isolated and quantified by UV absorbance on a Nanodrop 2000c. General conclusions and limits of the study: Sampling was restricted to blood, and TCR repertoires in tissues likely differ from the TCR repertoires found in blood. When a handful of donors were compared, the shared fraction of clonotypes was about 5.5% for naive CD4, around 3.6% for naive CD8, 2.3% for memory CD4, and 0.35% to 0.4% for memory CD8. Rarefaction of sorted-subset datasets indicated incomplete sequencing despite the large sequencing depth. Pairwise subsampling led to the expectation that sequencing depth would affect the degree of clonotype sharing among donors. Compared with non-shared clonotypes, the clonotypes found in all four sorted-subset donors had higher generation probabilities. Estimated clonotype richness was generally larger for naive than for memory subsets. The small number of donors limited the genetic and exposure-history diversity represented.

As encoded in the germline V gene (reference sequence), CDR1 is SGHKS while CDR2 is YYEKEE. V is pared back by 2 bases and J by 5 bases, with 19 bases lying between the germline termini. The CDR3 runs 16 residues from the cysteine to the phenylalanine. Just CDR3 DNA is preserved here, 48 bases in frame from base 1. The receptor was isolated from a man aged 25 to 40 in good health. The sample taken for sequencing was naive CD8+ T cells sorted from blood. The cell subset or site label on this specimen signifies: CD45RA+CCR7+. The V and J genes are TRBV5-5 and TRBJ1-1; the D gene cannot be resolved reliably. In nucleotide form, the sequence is TGTGCCAGCAGCTTTACCGGGATCCAGACGGGGACTGAAGCTTTCTTT. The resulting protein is CASSFTGIQTGTEAFF.